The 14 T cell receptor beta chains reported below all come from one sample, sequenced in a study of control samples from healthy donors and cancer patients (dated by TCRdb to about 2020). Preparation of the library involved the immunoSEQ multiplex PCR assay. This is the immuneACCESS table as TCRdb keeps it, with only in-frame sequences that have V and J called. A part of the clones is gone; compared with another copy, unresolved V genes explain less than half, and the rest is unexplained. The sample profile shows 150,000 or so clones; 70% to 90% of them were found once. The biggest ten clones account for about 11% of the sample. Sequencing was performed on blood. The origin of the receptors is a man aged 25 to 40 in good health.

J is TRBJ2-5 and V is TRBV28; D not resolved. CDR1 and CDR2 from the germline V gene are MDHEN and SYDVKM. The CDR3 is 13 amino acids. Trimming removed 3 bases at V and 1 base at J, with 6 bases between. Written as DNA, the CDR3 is TGTGCCAGCAGTTTCGGCAGCCAAGAGACCCAGTACTTC. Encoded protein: CASSFGSQETQYF. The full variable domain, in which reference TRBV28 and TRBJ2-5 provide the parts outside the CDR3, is DVKVTQSSRYLVKRTGEKVFLECVQDMDHENMFWYRQDPGLGLRLIYFSYDVKMKEKGDIPEGYSVSREKKERFSLILESASTNQTSMYLCASSFGSQETQYFGPGTRLLVL.

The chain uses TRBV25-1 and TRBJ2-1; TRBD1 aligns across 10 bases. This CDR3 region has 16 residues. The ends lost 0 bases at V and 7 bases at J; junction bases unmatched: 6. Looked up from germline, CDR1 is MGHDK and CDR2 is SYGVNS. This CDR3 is CASSEYRQGAGNEQFF. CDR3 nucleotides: TGTGCCAGCAGTGAATATAGACAGGGGGCAGGAAATGAGCAGTTCTTC.

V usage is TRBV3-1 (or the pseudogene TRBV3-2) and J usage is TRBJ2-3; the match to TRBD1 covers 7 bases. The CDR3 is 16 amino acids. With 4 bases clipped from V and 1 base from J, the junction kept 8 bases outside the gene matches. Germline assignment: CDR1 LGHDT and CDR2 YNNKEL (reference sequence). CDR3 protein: CASSPRGSGRTDTQYF. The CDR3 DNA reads TGTGCCAGCAGCCCCAGGGGGAGCGGCCGCACAGATACGCAGTATTTT.

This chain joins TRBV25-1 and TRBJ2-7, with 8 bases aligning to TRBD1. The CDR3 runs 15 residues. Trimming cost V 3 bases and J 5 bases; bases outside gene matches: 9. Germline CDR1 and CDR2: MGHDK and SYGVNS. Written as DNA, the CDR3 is TGTGCCAGCAGTGATTGGGGGGACAGGTCGAACGAGCAGTACTTC. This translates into CASSDWGDRSNEQYF.

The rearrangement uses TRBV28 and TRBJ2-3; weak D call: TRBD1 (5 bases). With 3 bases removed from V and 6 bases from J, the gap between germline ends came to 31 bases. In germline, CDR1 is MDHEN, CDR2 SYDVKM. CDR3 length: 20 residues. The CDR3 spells CASSLGLDSSLRAMGDTQYF. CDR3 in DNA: TGTGCCAGCAGTTTGGGCCTCGACAGTTCTCTTAGGGCTATGGGGGATACGCAGTATTTT.

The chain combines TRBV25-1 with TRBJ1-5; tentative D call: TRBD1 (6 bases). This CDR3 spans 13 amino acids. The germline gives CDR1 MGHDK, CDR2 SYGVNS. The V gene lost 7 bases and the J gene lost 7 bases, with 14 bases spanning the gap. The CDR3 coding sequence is TGTGCCAGCATCCAAAGGGGGTGGCAGCCCCAGCATTTT. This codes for CASIQRGWQPQHF. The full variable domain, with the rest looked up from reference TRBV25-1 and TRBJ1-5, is EADIYQTPRYLVIGTGKKITLECSQTMGHDKMYWYQQDPGMELHLIHYSYGVNSTEKGDLSSESTVSRIRTEHFPLTLESARPSHTSQYLCASIQRGWQPQHFGDGTRLSIL.

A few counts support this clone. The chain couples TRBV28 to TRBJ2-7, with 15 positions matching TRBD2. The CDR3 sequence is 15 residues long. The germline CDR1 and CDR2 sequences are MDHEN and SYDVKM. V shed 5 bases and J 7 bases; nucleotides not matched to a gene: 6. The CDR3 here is CASSPGLAGGREQYF. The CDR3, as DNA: TGTGCCAGCAGTCCCGGACTAGCGGGGGGGAGGGAGCAGTACTTC.

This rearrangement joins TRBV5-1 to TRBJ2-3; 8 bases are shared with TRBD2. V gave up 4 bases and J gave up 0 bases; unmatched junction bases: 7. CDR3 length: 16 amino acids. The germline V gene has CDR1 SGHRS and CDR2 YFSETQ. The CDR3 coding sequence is TGCGCCAGCAGCGGGGGGGCTAGCGGGAGCACAGATACGCAGTATTTT. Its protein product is CASSGGASGSTDTQYF.

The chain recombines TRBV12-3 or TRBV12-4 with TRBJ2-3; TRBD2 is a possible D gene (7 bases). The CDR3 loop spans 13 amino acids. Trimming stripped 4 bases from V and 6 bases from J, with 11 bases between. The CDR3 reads CASSSGGADTQYF. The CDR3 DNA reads TGTGCCAGCAGTTCTGGGGGGGCGGATACGCAGTATTTT.

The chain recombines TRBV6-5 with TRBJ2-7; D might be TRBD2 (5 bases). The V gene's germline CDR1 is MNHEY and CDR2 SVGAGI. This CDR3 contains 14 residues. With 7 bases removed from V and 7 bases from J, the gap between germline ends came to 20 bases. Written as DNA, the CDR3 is TGTGCCAGCACCCGAGGAACTACCTCGGGGGAGCAGTACTTC. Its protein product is CASTRGTTSGEQYF.

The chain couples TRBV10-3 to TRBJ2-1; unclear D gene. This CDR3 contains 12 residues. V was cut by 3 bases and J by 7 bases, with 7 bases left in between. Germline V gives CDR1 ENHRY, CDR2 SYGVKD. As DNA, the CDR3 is TGTGCCATCAGTGAAGCCGGGAATGAGCAGTTCTTC. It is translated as CAISEAGNEQFF.

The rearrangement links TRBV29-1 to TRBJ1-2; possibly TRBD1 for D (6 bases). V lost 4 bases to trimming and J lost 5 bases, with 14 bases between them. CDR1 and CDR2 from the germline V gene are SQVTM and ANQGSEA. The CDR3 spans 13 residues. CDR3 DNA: TGCAGCGTTGTTGGGGGGGCGGATTATGGCTACACCTTC. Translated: CSVVGGADYGYTF.

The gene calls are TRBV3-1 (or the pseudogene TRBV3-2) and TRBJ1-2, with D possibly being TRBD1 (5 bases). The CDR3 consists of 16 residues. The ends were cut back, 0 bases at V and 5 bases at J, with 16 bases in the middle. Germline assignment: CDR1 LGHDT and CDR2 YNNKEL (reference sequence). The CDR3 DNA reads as TGTGCCAGCAGCCAAGATGGGGCCCCGGGGGGATATGGCTACACCTTC. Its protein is CASSQDGAPGGYGYTF.

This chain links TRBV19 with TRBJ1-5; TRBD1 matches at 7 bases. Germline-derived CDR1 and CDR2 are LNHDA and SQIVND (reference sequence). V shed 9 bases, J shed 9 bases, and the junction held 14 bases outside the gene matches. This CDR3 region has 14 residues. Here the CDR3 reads CASGADRLGRPQHF. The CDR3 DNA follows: TGTGCCAGCGGGGCGGACAGGCTTGGACGGCCCCAGCATTTT.